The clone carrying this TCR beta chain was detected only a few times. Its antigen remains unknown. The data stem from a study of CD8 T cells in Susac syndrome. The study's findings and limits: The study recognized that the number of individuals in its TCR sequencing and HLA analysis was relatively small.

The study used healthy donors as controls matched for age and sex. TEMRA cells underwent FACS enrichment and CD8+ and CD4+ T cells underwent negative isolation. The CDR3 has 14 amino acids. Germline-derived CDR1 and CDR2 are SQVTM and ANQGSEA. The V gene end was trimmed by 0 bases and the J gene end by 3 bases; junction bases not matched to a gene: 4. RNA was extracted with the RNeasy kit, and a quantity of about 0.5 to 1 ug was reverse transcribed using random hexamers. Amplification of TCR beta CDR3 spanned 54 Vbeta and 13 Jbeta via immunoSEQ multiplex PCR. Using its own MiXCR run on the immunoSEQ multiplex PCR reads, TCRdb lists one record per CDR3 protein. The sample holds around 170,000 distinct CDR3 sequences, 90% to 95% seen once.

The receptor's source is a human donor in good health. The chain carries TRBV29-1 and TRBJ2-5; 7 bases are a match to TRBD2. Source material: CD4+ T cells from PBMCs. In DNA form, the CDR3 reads TGCAGCGTTGAAGATCCGGGACTAAAAGAGACCCAGTACTTC. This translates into CSVEDPGLKETQYF.